This T cell receptor (beta chain) was sequenced for a study of early T cells in non-severe SARS-CoV-2 infection. Study-level information: Bulk RNA isolated from unsorted whole blood underwent sequencing; chains were not paired.

This clonotype has a count of ten or more. The antigen remains unidentified. Study-level findings and limits: Using VDJdb, the matching emphasized anti-spike CD8 responses while missing private and CD4 specificities.

Individual cDNA molecules received unique molecular identifiers during library preparation. TCRdb re-called the 5' RACE reads with MiXCR, one entry per CDR3 protein. The sample holds some 24,000 distinct CDR3 sequences, 4.3% seen once. The sequence was collected from an adult who was a healthcare worker with PCR-confirmed SARS-CoV-2 infection or an uninfected control (not recorded which). Sequenced material: whole blood.

CDR3 nucleotides: TGTGCCAGCAGTGCCCCGGGACAGCGGGGGGAGACCCAGTACTTC. Protein product: CASSAPGQRGETQYF. The chain combines TRBV2 with TRBJ2-5; tentatively, D is TRBD2 (8 bases). Trimming took 4 bases from V and 5 from J, leaving 17 bases between them. Germline CDR1 SNHLY, CDR2 FYNNEI. The CDR3 has 15 residues.